This is a list of T cell receptor beta chains from one sample in a study of OX40 agonist ivuxolimab in advanced cancers. Assay: immunoSEQ multiplex PCR; the TCRdb copy retains only in-frame clones and omits some. This sample has 80,000 or so clones, with about 92% found just once. Source: CD4+ or CD8+ T cells sorted from blood, taken in a trial of the OX40 agonist ivuxolimab. The receptors here all came from an adult with an advanced solid tumor such as melanoma, head and neck, liver or kidney cancer. Each CDR3 is given with its conserved first and last residue. Each record gives: V gene, CDR3 length, J gene, CDR3 protein.

v_call: TRBV2
cdr3_length: 13
j_call: TRBJ2-2
cdr3_aa: CASGGTYTGELFF

v_call: TRBV6-5
cdr3_length: 16
j_call: TRBJ1-2
cdr3_aa: CASSYGTGGSSGGYTF

v_call: TRBV7-9
cdr3_length: 16
j_call: TRBJ2-3
cdr3_aa: CASSPPTGTGPDTQYF

v_call: TRBV19
cdr3_length: 13
j_call: TRBJ1-2
cdr3_aa: CASSWGQGYGYTF

v_call: TRBV6-1
cdr3_length: 14
j_call: TRBJ2-7
cdr3_aa: CASSFQDRAYEQYF

v_call: TRBV2
cdr3_length: 16
j_call: TRBJ2-7
cdr3_aa: CASSEMDGINSYEQYF

v_call: TRBV29-1
cdr3_length: 17
j_call: TRBJ1-1
cdr3_aa: CRIGRTRDRGPNTEAFF

v_call: TRBV5-5
cdr3_length: 13
j_call: TRBJ1-4
cdr3_aa: CASSSVPNEKLFF

v_call: TRBV7-9
cdr3_length: 17
j_call: TRBJ2-1
cdr3_aa: CASSLTSSGISYNEQFF

v_call: TRBV4-1
cdr3_length: 15
j_call: TRBJ1-5
cdr3_aa: CASSQDPPTNQPQHF

v_call: TRBV12-5
cdr3_length: 15
j_call: TRBJ1-2
cdr3_aa: CASGSDRDINYGYTF

v_call: TRBV29-1
cdr3_length: 12
j_call: TRBJ2-7
cdr3_aa: CSGRQGPYEQYF

v_call: TRBV10-1
cdr3_length: 15
j_call: TRBJ2-3
cdr3_aa: CASSEGDSARDTQYF

v_call: TRBV2
cdr3_length: 15
j_call: TRBJ2-1
cdr3_aa: CASNARTSPLNEQFF

v_call: TRBV27
cdr3_length: 15
j_call: TRBJ2-3
cdr3_aa: CASRHSRSSTDTQYF

v_call: TRBV4-3
cdr3_length: 16
j_call: TRBJ2-7
cdr3_aa: CASSQSRTGDNYEQYF

v_call: TRBV11-3
cdr3_length: 12
j_call: TRBJ2-3
cdr3_aa: CASSSSTDTQYF

v_call: TRBV7-2
cdr3_length: 16
j_call: TRBJ1-6
cdr3_aa: CASSLGGSSYNSPLHF

v_call: TRBV6-5
cdr3_length: 14
j_call: TRBJ2-3
cdr3_aa: CASRNAPGTDTQYF

v_call: TRBV7-9
cdr3_length: 14
j_call: TRBJ2-7
cdr3_aa: CASSQGVGTYEQYF